This entry lists 18 T cell receptor beta chains sequenced from one sample in a study of response to subunit inactivated influenza vaccine. TCRdb used MiXCR to reprocess the RT-PCR reads, holding one entry per CDR3 protein. Here the sample spans 450,000 to 600,000 distinct CDR3 sequences, roughly 8.2% being singletons. Source: PBMCs from blood, taken around 25 months after vaccination. Receptors originate from a man between 50 and 69 years old who received an inactivated influenza vaccine.

Only a few counts were recorded for this clonotype. The chain joins TRBV6-2 or TRBV6-3 to TRBJ2-7, with TRBD2 matching 9 bases. J gave up 0 bases and V 2 bases, and 8 bases lay outside the gene matches. Germline CDR1 is MNHEY and CDR2 is SVGEGT. The CDR3 loop spans 17 amino acids. CDR3 nucleotide sequence: TGTGCCAGCAGTTACCCCGAGGCGGGGGGGAGCTCCTACGAGCAGTACTTC. It yields the protein CASSYPEAGGSSYEQYF.

The chain is built from TRBV7-9 and TRBJ2-1, with D perhaps matching TRBD1 (5 bases). This CDR3 region has 16 residues. V was trimmed by 5 bases and J by 0 bases, leaving 14 bases between them. Germline CDR1 reads SEHNR; CDR2 reads FQNEAQ (reference sequence). CDR3 sequence reads: CASSVSVGVSYNEQFF. The CDR3 coding sequence is TGTGCCAGCAGCGTCTCGGTAGGGGTCTCCTACAATGAGCAGTTCTTC. Variable domain in full (rest from reference TRBV7-9 and TRBJ2-1): DTGVSQNPRHKITKRGQNVTFRCDPISEHNRLYWYRQTLGQGPEFLTYFQNEAQLEKSRLLSDRFSAERPKGSFSTLEIQRTEQGDSAMYLCASSVSVGVSYNEQFFGPGTRLTVL.

The chain links TRBV15 to TRBJ2-5; 9 bases match TRBD2. V shed 1 base and J 2 bases; nucleotides not matched to a gene: 8. The CDR3 loop spans 17 amino acids. The germline gives CDR1 LNHNV, CDR2 YYDKDF (reference sequence). CDR3 sequence reads: CATSRGVAGVGQETQYF. For the CDR3, the DNA is TGTGCCACCAGCAGAGGGGTAGCGGGAGTTGGACAAGAGACCCAGTACTTC.

This clonotype was observed at least ten times. As DNA, the CDR3 is TGTGCCAGCAGTACCTGGAGCGTTACCAATGAGCAGTTCTTC. Translation gives CASSTWSVTNEQFF. The chain has TRBV6-1 and TRBJ2-1, with D unresolved. The CDR3 extends over 14 amino acids. Per germline, CDR1 MNHNS and CDR2 SASEGT. V lost 5 bases, J lost 6 bases, and 14 bases lay in between.

The chain uses TRBV20-1 and TRBJ1-1; no clear D. Germline CDR1 is DFQATT and CDR2 is SNEGSKA (reference sequence). The germline V and J ends were trimmed by 6 bases and 1 base, with 9 bases remaining between them. The CDR3 extends over 12 amino acids. Here the CDR3 DNA reads TGCAGTGCAACCCGGGCGAACACTGAAGCTTTCTTT. Its translation is CSATRANTEAFF.

Only a few counts were recorded for this clonotype. V and J are TRBV7-8 and TRBJ2-2; 9 bases agree with TRBD2. There are 16 residues in the CDR3. Germline CDR1 SGHVS, CDR2 FQNEAQ. V was pared by 5 bases and J by 4 bases, with 8 bases of the junction left unmatched. CDR3 sequence reads: CASSGPGLAFTGELFF. CDR3 bases: TGTGCCAGCAGCGGTCCGGGACTAGCATTCACCGGGGAGCTGTTTTTT.

This clonotype was seen only a few times. V and J are TRBV4-3 and TRBJ2-5, with D possibly being TRBD2 (6 bases). V gave up 2 bases and J gave up 5 bases, with 15 bases separating them. Germline CDR1 reads LGHNA; CDR2 reads YSLEER. This CDR3 spans 15 amino acids. CDR3 sequence (DNA): TGCGCCAGCAGCCAATTCGGGGGTCTGGGGGAGACCCAGTACTTC. Protein: CASSQFGGLGETQYF.

This chain joins TRBV6-1 and TRBJ2-3, with TRBD1 matching over 9 bases. Germline assignment: CDR1 MNHNS and CDR2 SASEGT. V lost 6 bases, J lost 2 bases, and 6 bases stayed unmatched. The CDR3 has 15 amino acids. Here the CDR3 DNA reads TGTGCCAGCAGAACACAGGGGGCTGCCACAGATACGCAGTATTTT. It translates to CASRTQGAATDTQYF.

V is TRBV20-1 and J is TRBJ1-5, with D uncertain. The CDR3 contains 14 residues. V gave up 6 bases and J gave up 5 bases, with 17 bases separating them. The V gene's germline CDR1 is DFQATT and CDR2 SNEGSKA (reference sequence). The CDR3 loop is CSARIHRFHQPQHF. The CDR3 DNA is TGCAGTGCGCGAATTCACAGATTTCATCAGCCCCAGCATTTT.

The chain employs TRBV19 and TRBJ1-1, with 8 bases fitting TRBD1. The germline gives CDR1 LNHDA, CDR2 SQIVND (reference sequence). With V trimmed by 6 bases and J by 6 bases, 9 bases remained unmatched. The CDR3 is made up of 14 amino acids. The CDR3 nucleotides read TGTGCCAGTAGCAACGGACAGGGACCCGCTGAAGCTTTCTTT. It translates to CASSNGQGPAEAFF.

The sample holds a few counts of this clonotype. The V call is TRBV27, the J call TRBJ2-3; D possibly corresponds to TRBD2 (5 bases). Germline V gene lookup returns CDR1 MNHEY and CDR2 SMNVEV (reference sequence). The length of the CDR3 is 14 residues. Between the trimmed V and J ends, which lost 2 bases and 9 bases, there was a span of 15 bases. In DNA, the CDR3 is TGTGCCAGCAGTTTAGACCCCGCAGGCGGGACGCAGTATTTT. Amino acids: CASSLDPAGGTQYF.

In this sample, this clonotype turned up a few times. In nucleotides, the CDR3 is TGCAGTGCTAGTCCACAGGGCCAGGGCGCCACCCAGTACTTC. Translated: CSASPQGQGATQYF. This rearrangement joins TRBV20-1 to TRBJ2-5, with D maybe TRBD1 (6 bases). Germline lookup yields CDR1 DFQATT and CDR2 SNEGSKA (reference sequence). V lost 3 bases and J 8 bases, leaving 19 bases between the germline ends. The length of the CDR3 is 14 residues.

V is TRBV30 and J is TRBJ1-2; D perhaps matches TRBD1 (5 bases). With 2 bases removed from V and 2 bases from J, the gap between germline ends came to 9 bases. Germline CDR1 reads GTSNPN; CDR2 reads SVGIG (reference sequence). The CDR3 loop spans 13 amino acids. The CDR3 loop reads CAWSLGANYGYTF. CDR3 in DNA: TGTGCCTGGAGTCTAGGGGCAAACTATGGCTACACCTTC.

This clonotype has ten or more counts. This rearrangement joins TRBV27 to TRBJ2-7; possible D gene TRBD1, 5 bases. Between the trimmed V and J ends, which lost 5 bases and 5 bases, there was a span of 13 bases. The CDR3 contains 13 residues. Germline V lookup: CDR1 MNHEY, CDR2 SMNVEV (reference sequence). The CDR3: CASSPVWGHEQYF. For the CDR3, the DNA is TGTGCCAGCAGTCCTGTTTGGGGCCACGAGCAGTACTTC.

The genes are TRBV18 and TRBJ2-1; D is possibly TRBD1 (6 bases). Germline CDR1 KGHSH, CDR2 LQKENI. The CDR3 loop spans 15 amino acids. Trimming shortened V by 2 bases and J by 3 bases, and 11 bases separated the two germline ends. The chain's CDR3 is CASSPLPGDYNEQFF. The CDR3 bases are TGTGCCAGCTCACCATTGCCAGGGGACTACAATGAGCAGTTCTTC.

This clonotype was detected a few times. This chain links TRBV7-2 with TRBJ2-7; 9 nucleotides agree with TRBD1. The CDR3 covers 13 residues. V was clipped by 8 bases and J by 5 bases; unmatched bases: 7. Germline CDR1 reads SGHTA; CDR2 reads FQGNSA. The CDR3 DNA reads as TGTGCCAGCGAAATGACAGGGGGGCACGAGCAGTACTTC. Residues: CASEMTGGHEQYF.

The CDR3: CASRPSWPESTDTQYF. CDR3 sequence (DNA): TGTGCCAGCAGACCCTCGTGGCCAGAAAGCACAGATACGCAGTATTTT. The chain combines TRBV7-9 with TRBJ2-3; D unclear. CDR3 length equals 16 residues. The germline CDR1 and CDR2 sequences are SEHNR and FQNEAQ (reference sequence). V lost 6 bases and J lost 0, with 16 bases in between.

This chain links TRBV5-4 with TRBJ2-3, with TRBD2 matching over 10 bases. CDR1 SGHNT and CDR2 YYREEE come from the germline V gene (reference sequence). CDR3 length: 17 residues. With V trimmed by 4 bases and J by 0 bases, 8 bases remained unmatched. The CDR3 is CASSDQGLAPSTDTQYF. DNA for the CDR3: TGTGCCAGCAGCGATCAGGGACTAGCGCCTAGCACAGATACGCAGTATTTT. The variable domain in full, with the rest retrieved from reference TRBV5-4 and TRBJ2-3, is ETGVTQSPTHLIKTRGQQVTLRCSSQSGHNTVSWYQQALGQGPQFIFQYYREEENGRGNFPPRFSGLQFPNYSSELNVNALELDDSALYLCASSDQGLAPSTDTQYFGPGTRLTVL.